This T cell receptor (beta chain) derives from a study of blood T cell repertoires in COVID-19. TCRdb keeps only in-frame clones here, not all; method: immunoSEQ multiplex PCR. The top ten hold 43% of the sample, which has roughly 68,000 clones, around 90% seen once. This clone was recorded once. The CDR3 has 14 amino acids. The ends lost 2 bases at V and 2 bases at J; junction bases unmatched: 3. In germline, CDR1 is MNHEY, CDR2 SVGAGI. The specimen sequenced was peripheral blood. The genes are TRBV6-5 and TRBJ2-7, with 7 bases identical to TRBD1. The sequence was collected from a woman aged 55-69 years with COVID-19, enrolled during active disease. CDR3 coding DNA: TGTGCCAGCAGTTACCTGGACAGGCCCTACGAGCAGTACTTC. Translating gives CASSYLDRPYEQYF.